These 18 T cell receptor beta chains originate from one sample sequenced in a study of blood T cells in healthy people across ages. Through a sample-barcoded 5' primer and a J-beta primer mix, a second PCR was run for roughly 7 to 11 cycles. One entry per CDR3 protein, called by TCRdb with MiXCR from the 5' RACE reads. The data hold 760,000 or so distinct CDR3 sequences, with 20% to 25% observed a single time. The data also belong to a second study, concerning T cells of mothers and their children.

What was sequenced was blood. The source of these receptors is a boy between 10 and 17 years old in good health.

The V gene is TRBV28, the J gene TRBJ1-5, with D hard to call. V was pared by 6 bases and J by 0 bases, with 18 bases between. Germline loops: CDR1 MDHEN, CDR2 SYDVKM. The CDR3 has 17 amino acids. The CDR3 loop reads CASSSPRAKDSNQPQHF. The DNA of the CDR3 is TGTGCCAGCAGCTCCCCCCGAGCTAAGGATAGCAATCAGCCCCAGCATTTT.

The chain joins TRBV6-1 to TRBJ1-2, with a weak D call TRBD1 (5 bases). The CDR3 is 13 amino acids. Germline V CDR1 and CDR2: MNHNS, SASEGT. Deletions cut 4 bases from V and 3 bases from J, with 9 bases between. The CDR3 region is CASSGQGDYGYTF. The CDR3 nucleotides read TGTGCCAGCAGTGGCCAAGGGGACTATGGCTACACCTTC.

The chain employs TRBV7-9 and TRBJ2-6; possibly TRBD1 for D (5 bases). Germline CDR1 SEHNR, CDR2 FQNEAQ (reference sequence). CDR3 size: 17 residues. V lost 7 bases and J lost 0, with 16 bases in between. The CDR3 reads CASTLGAVSSGANVLTF. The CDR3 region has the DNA TGTGCCAGCACCCTAGGGGCGGTAAGCTCTGGGGCCAACGTCCTGACTTTC. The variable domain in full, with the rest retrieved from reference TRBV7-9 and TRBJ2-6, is DTGVSQNPRHKITKRGQNVTFRCDPISEHNRLYWYRQTLGQGPEFLTYFQNEAQLEKSRLLSDRFSAERPKGSFSTLEIQRTEQGDSAMYLCASTLGAVSSGANVLTFGAGSRLTVL.

The DNA of the CDR3 is TGCAGCGTTGAAGCCCCTAGCGGGAGGGGGGAGACCCAGTACTTC. Translated: CSVEAPSGRGETQYF. The genes are TRBV29-1 and TRBJ2-5; TRBD2 matches 12 bases. The CDR3 is 15 residues long. CDR1 is SQVTM, CDR2 ANQGSEA, per germline. The junction had 5 bases not matched to a gene; V was cut back by 1 base and J by 5 bases.

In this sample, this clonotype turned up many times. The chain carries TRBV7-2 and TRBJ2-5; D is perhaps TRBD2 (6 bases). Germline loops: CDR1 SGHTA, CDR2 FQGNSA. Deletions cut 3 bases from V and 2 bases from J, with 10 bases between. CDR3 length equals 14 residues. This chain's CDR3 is CASSFSGGQETQYF. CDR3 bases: TGTGCCAGCAGCTTCTCCGGGGGTCAAGAGACCCAGTACTTC.

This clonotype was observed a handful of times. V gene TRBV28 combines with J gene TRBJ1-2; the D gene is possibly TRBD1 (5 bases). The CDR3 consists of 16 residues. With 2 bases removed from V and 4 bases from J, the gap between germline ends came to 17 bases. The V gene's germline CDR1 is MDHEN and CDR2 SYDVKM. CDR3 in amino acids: CASSLTGTSSGYGYTF. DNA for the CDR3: TGTGCCAGCAGTTTAACTGGGACTTCCTCCGGCTATGGCTACACCTTC.

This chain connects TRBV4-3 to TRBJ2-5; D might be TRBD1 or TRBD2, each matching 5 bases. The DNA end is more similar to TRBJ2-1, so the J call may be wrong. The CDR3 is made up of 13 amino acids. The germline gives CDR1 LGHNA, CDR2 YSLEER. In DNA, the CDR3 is TGCGCCAGCTCGCAGGGACCTTTAAATGAGCAGTTCTTC. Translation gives CASSQGPLNEQFF.

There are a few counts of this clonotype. CDR3 protein: CSVVTGGNEQFF. The CDR3, as DNA: TGCAGCGTTGTAACAGGGGGCAATGAGCAGTTCTTC. The chain uses TRBV29-1 and TRBJ2-1; 8 bases line up with TRBD1. The CDR3 has 12 amino acids. The germline V gene encodes CDR1 SQVTM and CDR2 ANQGSEA. J lost 6 bases, V lost 4 bases, and 2 bases had no gene match.

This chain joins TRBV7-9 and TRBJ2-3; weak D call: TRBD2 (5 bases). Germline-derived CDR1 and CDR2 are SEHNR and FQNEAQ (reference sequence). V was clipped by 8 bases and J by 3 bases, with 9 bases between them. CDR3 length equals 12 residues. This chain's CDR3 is CASAGLTDTQYF. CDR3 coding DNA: TGTGCCAGCGCAGGACTGACAGATACGCAGTATTTT. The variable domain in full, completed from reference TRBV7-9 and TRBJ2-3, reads DTGVSQNPRHKITKRGQNVTFRCDPISEHNRLYWYRQTLGQGPEFLTYFQNEAQLEKSRLLSDRFSAERPKGSFSTLEIQRTEQGDSAMYLCASAGLTDTQYFGPGTRLTVL.

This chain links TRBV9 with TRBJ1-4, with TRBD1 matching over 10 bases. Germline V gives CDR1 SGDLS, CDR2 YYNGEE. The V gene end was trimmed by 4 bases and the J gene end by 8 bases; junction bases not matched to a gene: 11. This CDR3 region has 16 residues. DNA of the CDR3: TGTGCCAGCAGCCCCCGAAACGGACAGGGGGGGGAAAAACTGTTTTTT. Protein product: CASSPRNGQGGEKLFF.

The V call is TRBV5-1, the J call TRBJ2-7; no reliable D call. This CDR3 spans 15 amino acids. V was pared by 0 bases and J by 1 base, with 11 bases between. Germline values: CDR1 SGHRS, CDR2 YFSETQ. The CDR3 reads CASSLASAKSYEQYF. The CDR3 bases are TGCGCCAGCAGCTTGGCGTCAGCCAAATCCTACGAGCAGTACTTC.

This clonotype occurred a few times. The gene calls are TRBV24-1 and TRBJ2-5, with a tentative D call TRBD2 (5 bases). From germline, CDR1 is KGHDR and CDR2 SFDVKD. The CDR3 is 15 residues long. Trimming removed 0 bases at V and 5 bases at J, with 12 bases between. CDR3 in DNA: TGTGCCACCAGTGATTTGGACCGGGGTAGGGAGACCCAGTACTTC. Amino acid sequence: CATSDLDRGRETQYF.

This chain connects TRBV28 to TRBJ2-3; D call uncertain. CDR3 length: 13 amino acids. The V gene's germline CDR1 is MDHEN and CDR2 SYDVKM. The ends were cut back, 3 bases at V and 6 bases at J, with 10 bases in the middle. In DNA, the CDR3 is TGTGCCAGCAGTTTCCGATCGATGGATACGCAGTATTTT. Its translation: CASSFRSMDTQYF.

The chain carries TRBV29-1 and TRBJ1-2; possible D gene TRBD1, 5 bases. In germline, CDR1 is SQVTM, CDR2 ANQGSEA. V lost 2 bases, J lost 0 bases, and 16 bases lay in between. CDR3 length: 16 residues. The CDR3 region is CSVEWEGKGPNYGYTF. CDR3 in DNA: TGCAGCGTTGAATGGGAGGGGAAGGGGCCTAACTATGGCTACACCTTC.

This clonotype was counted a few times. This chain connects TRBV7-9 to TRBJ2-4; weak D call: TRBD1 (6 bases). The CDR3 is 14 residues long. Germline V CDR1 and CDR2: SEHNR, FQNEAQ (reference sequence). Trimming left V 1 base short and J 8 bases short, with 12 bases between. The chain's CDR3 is CASSLGYRADIQYF. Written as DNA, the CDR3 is TGTGCCAGCAGCTTAGGATACAGGGCGGACATTCAGTACTTC.

CDR3 sequence (DNA): TGTGCCAGCGTACTAGCGGGCGGCGCCTGGGCCCACAATGAGCAGTTCTTC. Translated, it gives CASVLAGGAWAHNEQFF. The rearrangement joins TRBV7-9 to TRBJ2-1; 9 nucleotides agree with TRBD2. Germline V CDR1 and CDR2: SEHNR, FQNEAQ (reference sequence). CDR3 size: 17 residues. J gave up 5 bases and V 8 bases, and 16 bases lay outside the gene matches. The full variable domain, completed using reference TRBV7-9 and TRBJ2-1, is DTGVSQNPRHKITKRGQNVTFRCDPISEHNRLYWYRQTLGQGPEFLTYFQNEAQLEKSRLLSDRFSAERPKGSFSTLEIQRTEQGDSAMYLCASVLAGGAWAHNEQFFGPGTRLTVL.

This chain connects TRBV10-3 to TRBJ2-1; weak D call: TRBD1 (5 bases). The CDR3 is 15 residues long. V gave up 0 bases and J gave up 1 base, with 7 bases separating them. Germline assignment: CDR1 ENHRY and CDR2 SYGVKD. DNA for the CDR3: TGTGCCATCAGTGAGTCGACAGATTCCTACAATGAGCAGTTCTTC. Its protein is CAISESTDSYNEQFF.

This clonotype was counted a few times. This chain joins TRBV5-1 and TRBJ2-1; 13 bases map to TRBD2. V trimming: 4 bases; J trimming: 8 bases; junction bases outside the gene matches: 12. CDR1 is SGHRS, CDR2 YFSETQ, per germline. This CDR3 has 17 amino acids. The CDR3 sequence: CASSKTGLAGDTDEQFF. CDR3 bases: TGCGCCAGCAGCAAAACCGGACTAGCGGGGGACACAGATGAGCAGTTCTTC.